This passage covers 2 T cell receptor beta chains from one sample sequenced in a study of radiation and T cells in renal cell carcinoma. The table came from immunoSEQ multiplex PCR; TCRdb's copy has only in-frame clones and leaves some out. The data contain over 85,000 clones, 70% to 90% of them seen just once; the ten biggest clones take up around 9.4%. The time point was: blood 4 weeks post-SBRT, at nephrectomy. Treatment given: 15 Gy SBRT to primary tumor, nephrectomy 4 weeks later. Specimen: blood, collected from a patient whose treatment included radiotherapy and nephrectomy. These receptors were collected from a man aged 45-65 years with renal cell carcinoma.

The chain combines TRBV7-8 with TRBJ1-2; D unresolved. Deletions cut 1 base from V and 4 bases from J, with 10 bases between. CDR1 and CDR2 from the germline V gene are SGHVS and FQNEAQ. CDR3 size: 14 residues. The CDR3 here is CASSLGSAAYGYTF. The CDR3 DNA is TGTGCCAGCAGCTTAGGATCCGCAGCCTATGGCTACACCTTC.

This clone was recorded a few times. The CDR3 region has the DNA TGCGCCAGCAGCTTGGAGGGGACGGACTACAATGAGCAGTTCTTC. It yields the protein CASSLEGTDYNEQFF. V and J are TRBV5-1 and TRBJ2-1; either TRBD1 or TRBD2 may fit D (5 bases each). Germline V lookup: CDR1 SGHRS, CDR2 YFSETQ. V shed 0 bases and J shed 3 bases, with 10 bases lying between them. The CDR3 runs 15 residues. Combining the CDR3 with reference TRBV5-1 and TRBJ2-1 gives the whole variable domain KAGVTQTPRYLIKTRGQQVTLSCSPISGHRSVSWYQQTPGQGLQFLFEYFSETQRNKGNFPGRFSGRQFSNSRSEMNVSTLELGDSALYLCASSLEGTDYNEQFFGPGTRLTVL.